This T cell receptor beta chain was obtained from a study of cytomegalovirus exposure and HLA in healthy donors. Study background: From HLA-typed donors, an early data release held some 91 million unique TCRs.

PCR amplification relied on 60 Vbeta primers (plus 13 Jbeta primers). Assay: immunoSEQ multiplex PCR; the TCRdb copy retains only in-frame clones and omits some. This table has 95,000 to 110,000 clones, around 65% appearing once. A remark on this clone: Its antigen is unknown.

Regarding the study as a whole: Within an earlier analysis, most TCR beta V segments proved productive either about 87% or about 30% of the time. The study listed approximately 160 cytomegalovirus-associated TCR beta chains.

Specimen: PBMCs. This TCR was sampled from a woman aged 50 to 65 in good health and CMV-seronegative.

CDR3 amino acids: CASSLGGEGSEAFF. Written as DNA, the CDR3 is TGTGCCAGCAGTTTAGGGGGCGAGGGTTCTGAAGCTTTCTTT. The rearrangement joins TRBV28 to TRBJ1-1, with a possible D match to TRBD1 (6 bases). V was pared by 2 bases and J by 6 bases, with 13 bases between. The CDR3 is 14 amino acids. Germline V CDR1 and CDR2: MDHEN, SYDVKM.